The 5 T cell receptor beta chains presented below share a single source sample, sequenced in a study of T-cell reconstitution after alpha-beta-depleted transplantation in children. This sample's TCRbeta library carried unique molecular identifier barcodes. Each CDR3 protein is one row after TCRdb ran MiXCR on the PCR reads. The sample carries 500,000 to 650,000 distinct CDR3 sequences, 13% recorded once. The starting material was PBMCs, mostly from graft donor cells, obtained 360 days after TCRalphabeta/CD19-depleted stem cell transplant. The receptors shown here come from a male patient younger than 18 who had a stem cell transplant for acute myeloid leukemia, so the T cells may come from the graft donor.

This clonotype was picked up many times. The V gene is TRBV12-3 or TRBV12-4, the J gene TRBJ2-1; D may correspond to TRBD1 or TRBD2 (6 bases each). The CDR3 sequence is 16 residues long. V was clipped by 5 bases and J by 4 bases, with 18 bases between them. The CDR3 here is CASSRLGGPKYNEQFF. The CDR3 nucleotides are TGTGCCAGCAGTCGGCTAGGGGGGCCGAAGTACAATGAGCAGTTCTTC.

This clonotype has just one count. A read error may account for a junction end that differs from germline. This sequence joins TRBV24-1 and TRBJ2-1, with 15 nucleotides matching TRBD2. The CDR3 covers 21 residues. The V gene's germline CDR1 is KGHDR and CDR2 SFDVKD. The chain's CDR3 is CAASVMKGLAGGTSSYNEQFF. The CDR3 DNA is TGTGCCGCCAGTGTCATGAAGGGACTAGCGGGAGGAACGAGCTCCTACAATGAGCAGTTCTTC.

The chain couples TRBV25-1 to TRBJ2-3, with no clear D. V was pared by 2 bases and J by 1 base, with 13 bases between. CDR1 is MGHDK and CDR2 is SYGVNS in the germline V gene. The CDR3 has 16 amino acids. The CDR3 DNA sequence: TGTGCCAGCAGTGAAGTTAAAGGGTTTGGCACAGATACGCAGTATTTT. Translation: CASSEVKGFGTDTQYF.

The table lists this clonotype with a few counts. V is TRBV14 and J is TRBJ2-7, with D possibly called TRBD1 or TRBD2 (5 bases each). The V gene's germline CDR1 is SGHDN and CDR2 FVKESK. Trimming cost V 3 bases and J 5 bases, with 17 bases left between them. The CDR3 consists of 15 residues. CDR3 sequence reads: CASSHSGTNLHEQYF. For the CDR3, the DNA is TGTGCCAGCAGCCATTCAGGGACGAACCTCCACGAGCAGTACTTC.

This clonotype was picked up a small number of times. The chain links TRBV20-1 to TRBJ2-7, with 15 bases fitting TRBD2. V lost 1 base, J lost 3 bases, and 7 bases stayed unmatched. There are 17 residues in the CDR3. CDR1 and CDR2 (germline): DFQATT, SNEGSKA (reference sequence). The CDR3 region is CSARARTSGRAIYEQYF. Here the CDR3 DNA reads TGCAGTGCTAGAGCGAGGACTAGCGGGAGGGCCATCTACGAGCAGTACTTC.